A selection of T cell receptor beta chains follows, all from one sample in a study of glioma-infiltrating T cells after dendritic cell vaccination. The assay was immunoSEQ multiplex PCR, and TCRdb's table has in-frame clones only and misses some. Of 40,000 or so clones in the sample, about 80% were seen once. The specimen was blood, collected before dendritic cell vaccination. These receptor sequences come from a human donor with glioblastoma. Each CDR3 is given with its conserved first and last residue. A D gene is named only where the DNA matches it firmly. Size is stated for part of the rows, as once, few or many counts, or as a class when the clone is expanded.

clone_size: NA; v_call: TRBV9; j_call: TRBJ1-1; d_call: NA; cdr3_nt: TGTGCCAGCAGCCGCGGGGGATTTGGGTCTGAAGCTTTCTTT; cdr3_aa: CASSRGGFGSEAFF
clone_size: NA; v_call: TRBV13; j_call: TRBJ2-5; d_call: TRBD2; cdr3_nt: TGTGCCAGCAGCTTAGAACCGGGGGAGGGGTCGGAGACCCAGTACTTC; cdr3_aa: CASSLEPGEGSETQYF
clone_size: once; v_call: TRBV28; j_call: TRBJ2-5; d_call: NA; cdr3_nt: TGTGCCAGCAGTCCTACGGGGGAGGTTAAAGAGACCCAGTACTTC; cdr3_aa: CASSPTGEVKETQYF
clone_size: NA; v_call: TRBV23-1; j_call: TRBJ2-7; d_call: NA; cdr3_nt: TGCGCCAGCAGTTACAAGACCAGGGGTTACGAGCAGTACTTC; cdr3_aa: CASSYKTRGYEQYF
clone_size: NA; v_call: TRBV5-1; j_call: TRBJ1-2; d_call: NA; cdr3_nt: TGCGCCAGCACCTTTAGTCAGGGGTCTAACTATGGCTACACCTTC; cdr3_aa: CASTFSQGSNYGYTF
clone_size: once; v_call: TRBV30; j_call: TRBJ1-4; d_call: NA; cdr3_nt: TGTGCCTGGGACTACTCCAGAGGAAAACTGTTTTTT; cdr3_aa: CAWDYSRGKLFF
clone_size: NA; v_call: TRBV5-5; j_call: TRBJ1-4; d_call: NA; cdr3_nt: TGTGCCAGCACCCAGACTAGAGGTCCGGATGAAAAACTGTTTTTT; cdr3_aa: CASTQTRGPDEKLFF
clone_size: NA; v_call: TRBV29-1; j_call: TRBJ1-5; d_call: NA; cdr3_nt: TGCAGCGTTGCTGGGGCCCGCAATCAGCCCCAGCATTTT; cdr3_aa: CSVAGARNQPQHF
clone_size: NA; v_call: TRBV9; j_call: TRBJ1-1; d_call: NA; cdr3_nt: TGTGCCAGCACAGGGGCGAACACTGAAGCTTTCTTT; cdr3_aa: CASTGANTEAFF
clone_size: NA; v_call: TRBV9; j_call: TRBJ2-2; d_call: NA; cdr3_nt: TGTGCCAGCAGCGAGAGGTTGCGGGCGAACACCGGGGAGCTGTTTTTT; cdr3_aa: CASSERLRANTGELFF
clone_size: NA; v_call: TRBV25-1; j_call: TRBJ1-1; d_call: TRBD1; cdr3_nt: TGTGCCAGCAGTGGACAGGGGGCGACTGAAGCTTTCTTT; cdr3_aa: CASSGQGATEAFF
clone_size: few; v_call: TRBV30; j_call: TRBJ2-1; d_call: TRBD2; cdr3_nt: TGTGCCTGGAGTGTACTAGCGGGGACCTACAATGAGCAGTTCTTC; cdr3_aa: CAWSVLAGTYNEQFF
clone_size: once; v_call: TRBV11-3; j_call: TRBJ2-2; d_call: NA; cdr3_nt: TGTGCCAGCAGCTTATATTTTCAGGGTTTGGACACCGGGGAGCTGTTTTTT; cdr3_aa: CASSLYFQGLDTGELFF
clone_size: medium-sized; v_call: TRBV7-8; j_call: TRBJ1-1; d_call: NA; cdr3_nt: TGTGCCAGCAGCTTAGCGGGGGGAACGAACACTGAAGCTTTCTTT; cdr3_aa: CASSLAGGTNTEAFF
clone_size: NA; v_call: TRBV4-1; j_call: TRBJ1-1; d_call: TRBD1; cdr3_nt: TGCGCCAGCAGCCCGGGACAGGGGTTAGGAGCTTTCTTT; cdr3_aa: CASSPGQGLGAFF
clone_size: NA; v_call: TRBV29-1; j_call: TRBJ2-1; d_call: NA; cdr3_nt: TGCAGCGTGGGGGGGCAAAGGTCCTTAGGGAATGAGCAGTTCTTC; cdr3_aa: CSVGGQRSLGNEQFF
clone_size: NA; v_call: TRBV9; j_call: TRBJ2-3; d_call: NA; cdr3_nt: TGTGCCAGCAGCACAACAAGCACAGATACGCAGTATTTT; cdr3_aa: CASSTTSTDTQYF
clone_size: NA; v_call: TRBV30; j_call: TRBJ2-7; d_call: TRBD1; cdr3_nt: TGTGCCTGGAGTGCTGGGCACAGGGGGCGCAACGAGCAGTACTTC; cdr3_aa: CAWSAGHRGRNEQYF
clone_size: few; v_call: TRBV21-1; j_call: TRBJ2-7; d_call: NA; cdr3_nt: TGTGCCAGCAGCAATCCGGGACAGGGGGATCACGAGCAGTACTTC; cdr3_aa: CASSNPGQGDHEQYF
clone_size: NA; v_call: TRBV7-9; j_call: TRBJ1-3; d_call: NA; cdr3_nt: TGTGCCAGCAGCCGCTCTGAGATTGGAAACACCATATATTTT; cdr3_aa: CASSRSEIGNTIYF
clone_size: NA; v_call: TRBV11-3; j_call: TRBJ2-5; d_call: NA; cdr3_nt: TGTGCCAGCAGCTTAGTAGGTTTTTTATTAGCCGAAGAGACCCAGTACTTC; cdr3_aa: CASSLVGFLLAEETQYF
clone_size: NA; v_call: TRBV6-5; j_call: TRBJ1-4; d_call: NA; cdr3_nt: TGTGCCAGCAGGGGAGGAGGTGAAAAACTGTTTTTT; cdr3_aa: CASRGGGEKLFF
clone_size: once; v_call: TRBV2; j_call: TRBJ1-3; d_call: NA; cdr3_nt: TGTGCCAGCAGTACGGACAGCGTAGACCCTCGGGGCTCTGGAAACACCATATATTTT; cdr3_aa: CASSTDSVDPRGSGNTIYF
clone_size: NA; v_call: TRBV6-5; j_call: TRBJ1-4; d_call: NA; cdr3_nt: TGTGCCAGCAGTGAAGAGGCAGGGTTAGGGAAACTGTTTTTT; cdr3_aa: CASSEEAGLGKLFF
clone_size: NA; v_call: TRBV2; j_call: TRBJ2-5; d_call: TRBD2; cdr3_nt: TGTGCCAGCATCCGGAGCGGGGGGGATCAAGAGACCCAGTACTTC; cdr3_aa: CASIRSGGDQETQYF
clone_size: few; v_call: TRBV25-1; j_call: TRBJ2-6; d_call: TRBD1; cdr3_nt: TGTGCCAGCAGTGGGGACGTACAGGGGTCTGGGGCCAACGTCCTGACTTTC; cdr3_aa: CASSGDVQGSGANVLTF
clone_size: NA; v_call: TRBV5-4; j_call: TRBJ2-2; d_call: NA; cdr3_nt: TGTGCCAGCAGCTTGGCGCAGACGAACACCGGGGAGCTGTTTTTT; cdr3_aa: CASSLAQTNTGELFF
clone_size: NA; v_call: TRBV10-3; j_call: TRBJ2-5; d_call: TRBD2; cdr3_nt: TGTGCCATCGCACTAGCGGCGTACCAAGAGACCCAGTACTTC; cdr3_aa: CAIALAAYQETQYF
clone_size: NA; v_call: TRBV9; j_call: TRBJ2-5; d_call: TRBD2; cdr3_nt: TGTGCCAGCAGCGTAGGCGGGGGAAATTTATTATTAGAGACCCAGTACTTC; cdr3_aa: CASSVGGGNLLLETQYF
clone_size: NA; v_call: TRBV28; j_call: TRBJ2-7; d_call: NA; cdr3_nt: TGTGCCAGTGGGGTGGGGCAGGGGTACCACGAGCAGTACTTC; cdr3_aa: CASGVGQGYHEQYF
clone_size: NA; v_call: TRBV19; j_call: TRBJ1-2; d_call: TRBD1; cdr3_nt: TGTGCCAGTAGTATTGCCCCGGGACAGGGGGCGAGGGGCTACACCTTC; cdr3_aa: CASSIAPGQGARGYTF
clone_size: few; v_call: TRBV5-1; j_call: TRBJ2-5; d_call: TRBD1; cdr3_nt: TGCGCCAGCACGACAGGGAATCTACAAGAGACCCAGTACTTC; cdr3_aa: CASTTGNLQETQYF
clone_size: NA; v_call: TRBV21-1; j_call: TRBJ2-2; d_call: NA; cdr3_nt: TGTGCCAGCACTATAAAGGGACAGGGGGCTGACGGGGAGCTGTTTTTT; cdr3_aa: CASTIKGQGADGELFF
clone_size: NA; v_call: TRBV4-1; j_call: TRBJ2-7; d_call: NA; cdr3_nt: TGCGCCAGCAGCCAAGGGCAGGGGTCCCCCTACGAGCAGTACTTC; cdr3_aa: CASSQGQGSPYEQYF
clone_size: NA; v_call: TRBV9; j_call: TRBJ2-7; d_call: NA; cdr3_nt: TGTGCCAGCAGCGTAGGCACAGTCAGCTCCTACGAGCAGTACTTC; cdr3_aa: CASSVGTVSSYEQYF
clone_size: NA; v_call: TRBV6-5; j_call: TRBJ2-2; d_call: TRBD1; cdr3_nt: TGTGCCAGCAGTTGGAAGGGGGCGAGGACCGGGGAGCTGTTTTTT; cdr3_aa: CASSWKGARTGELFF
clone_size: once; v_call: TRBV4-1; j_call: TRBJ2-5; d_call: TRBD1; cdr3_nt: TGCGCCAGCAGCCAACGCCCCTTCCAGACAGGGGCGGGGGAGACCCAGTACTTC; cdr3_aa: CASSQRPFQTGAGETQYF
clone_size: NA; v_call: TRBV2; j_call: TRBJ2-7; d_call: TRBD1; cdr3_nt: TGTGCCAGCAGTACAGGGGCGGGTTCCTACGAGCAGTACTTC; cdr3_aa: CASSTGAGSYEQYF
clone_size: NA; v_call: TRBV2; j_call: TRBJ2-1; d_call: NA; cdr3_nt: TGTGCCAGCAGTGATAGGGTCGGGAGCGGCAAGGAGCAGTTCTTC; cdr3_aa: CASSDRVGSGKEQFF
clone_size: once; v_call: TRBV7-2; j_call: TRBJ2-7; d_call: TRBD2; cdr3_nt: TGTGCCAGCAGCCCGTCAGCGGGGGTCTACGAGCAGTACTTC; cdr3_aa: CASSPSAGVYEQYF
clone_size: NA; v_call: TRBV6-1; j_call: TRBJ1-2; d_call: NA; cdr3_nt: TGTGCCAGCAGTGATGTCGGGAACAATGGCTACACCTTC; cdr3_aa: CASSDVGNNGYTF
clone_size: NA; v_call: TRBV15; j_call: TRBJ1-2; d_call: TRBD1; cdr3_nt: TGTGCCACCAGCAGAGTCCCGGGACAGGGCTATGGCTACACCTTC; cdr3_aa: CATSRVPGQGYGYTF
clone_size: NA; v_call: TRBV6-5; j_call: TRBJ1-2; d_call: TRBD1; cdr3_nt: TGTGCCAGCAGAGAGACAGGGGGGAACTATGGCTACACCTTC; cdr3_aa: CASRETGGNYGYTF
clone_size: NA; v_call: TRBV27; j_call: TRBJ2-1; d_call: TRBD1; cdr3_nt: TGTGCCAGCAGCCCTTACAGGGGCCCGATCGGGTACAATGAGCAGTTCTTC; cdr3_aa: CASSPYRGPIGYNEQFF
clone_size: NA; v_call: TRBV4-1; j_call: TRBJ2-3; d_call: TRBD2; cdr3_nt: TGCGCCAGCAGCCTCTCCGGGGGGGGCTTAAATACGCAGTATTTT; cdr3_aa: CASSLSGGGLNTQYF
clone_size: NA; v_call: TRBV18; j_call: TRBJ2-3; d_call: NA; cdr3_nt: TGTGCCAGCTCCCGTAACTCCGGGGATACGCAGTATTTT; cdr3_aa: CASSRNSGDTQYF
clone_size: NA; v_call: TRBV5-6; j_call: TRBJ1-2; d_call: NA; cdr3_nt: TGTGCCAGCAGCTCCTTAGTAGCTAACTATGGCTACACCTTC; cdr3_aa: CASSSLVANYGYTF
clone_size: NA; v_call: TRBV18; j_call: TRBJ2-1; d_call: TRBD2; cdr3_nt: TGTGCCAGCTCACCGACTCTAGCGGTCAACTACAATGAGCAGTTCTTC; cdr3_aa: CASSPTLAVNYNEQFF
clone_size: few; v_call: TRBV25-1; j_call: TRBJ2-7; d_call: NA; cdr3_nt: TGTGCCAGCAGTGATCCTACCTCAGGGGCTCAGTTCGACTACGAGCAGTACTTC; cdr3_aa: CASSDPTSGAQFDYEQYF
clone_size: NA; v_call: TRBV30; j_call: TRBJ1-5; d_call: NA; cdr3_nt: TGTGCCTGGAGGGACAGAAGAGATCAGCCCCAGCATTTT; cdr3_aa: CAWRDRRDQPQHF
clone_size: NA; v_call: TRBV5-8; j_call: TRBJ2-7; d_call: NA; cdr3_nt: TGTGCCAGCAGCTTGGGGGGGCCGGTATACGAGCAGTACTTC; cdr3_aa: CASSLGGPVYEQYF
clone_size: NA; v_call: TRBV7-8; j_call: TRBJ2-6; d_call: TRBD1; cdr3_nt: TGTGCCAGCAGCCAGACAGGGGACTCTGGGGCCAACGTCCTGACTTTC; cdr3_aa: CASSQTGDSGANVLTF
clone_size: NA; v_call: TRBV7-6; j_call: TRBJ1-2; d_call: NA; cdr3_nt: TGTGCCAGCAGGGGAAGGGAGAACTATGGCTACACCTTC; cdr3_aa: CASRGRENYGYTF
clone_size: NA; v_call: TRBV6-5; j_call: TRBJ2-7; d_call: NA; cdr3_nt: TGTGCCAGCAGTTACGACAGAGCCTACGAGCAGTACTTC; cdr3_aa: CASSYDRAYEQYF
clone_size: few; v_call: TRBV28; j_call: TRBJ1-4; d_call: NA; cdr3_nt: TGTGCCAGCAGTTTTGGGGGCCAACTAGATGAAAAACTGTTTTTT; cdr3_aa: CASSFGGQLDEKLFF